The entry below gives a single TCR beta chain sequence along with its context. The sample comes from a study of blood T cell repertoires in COVID-19. The V and J ends lost 11 bases and 8 bases, in that order; junction bases with no gene match: 13. The germline CDR1 and CDR2 sequences are MNHEY and SMNVEV (reference sequence). The CDR3 extends over 15 amino acids. Some clones are missing from TCRdb's copy, which holds only in-frame ones; the method was immunoSEQ multiplex PCR. The data contain around 70,000 clones, roughly 76% of them singletons. Input material: peripheral blood. The receptor's source is a woman between 70 and 85 years old with acute or convalescent COVID-19. The V and J genes are TRBV27 and TRBJ2-1; the match to TRBD2 covers 12 bases. CDR3 nucleotides: TGTGCCTCTCGGGGTTGGGCTAGCGGGAGGGATGAGCAGTTCTTC. Encoded protein: CASRGWASGRDEQFF.